The T cell receptor (beta chain) described here comes from a study of tissue T cells after allogeneic stem cell transplantation. Study outcomes and limitations: Across patients, clones rarely overlapped, yet motif clusters were shared tissue-specifically. TCR repertoires tracked anatomic similarity, regardless of disease or transplant status. Which tissue TCRs were alloreactive or antigen-specific was not determined. Some clones might be persisting host cells.

Method: immunoSEQ multiplex PCR; TCRdb's copy keeps in-frame clones and lacks some. This sample has more than 45,000 clones, with over 65% found just once. Germline trimming cut 5 bases from V and 6 bases from J; bases unmatched to any gene: 2. CDR3 length equals 14 residues. Germline CDR1 reads NNHDY; CDR2 reads SYVADS. With regard to this clone: What it recognizes is unknown. Germline and genes here are mouse. The read terminates 1 residue before the CDR3 end, so the remaining end is supplied by the germline J gene.

The gene calls are TRBV13-3 and TRBJ2-2; 12 bases agree with TRBD1. The specimen sequenced was sorted cells pooled from one or two spleens. The origin of this receptor is a pool of C57BL/6 mice in good health. CDR3 sequence reads: CASRRDRGPGQLYF. Incomplete CDR3 DNA: TGTGCCAGCAGACGGGACAGGGGGCCCGGGCAGCTCTAC.